This TCR beta chain appears in the sequencing data of a study of beta chain features in type 1 diabetes. Study information: Age, gender, cell numbers and subset yield matched between patients and controls.

Turning to this clone: Its matching antigen is unknown.

Sequenced material consisted of expressed TCRB transcripts (all of the isolated RNA was reverse transcribed). Profiling relied on immunoSEQ multiplex PCR, and the TCRdb table lists in-frame clones only, not all of them. In the table there are around 130,000 clones, approximately 10% of which are singletons. Broader study findings: Type 1 diabetes patients had TCRB CDR3s that were shorter (moderately but significantly so) in all four CD4+ subsets. Researchers caution that PCR might favor shorter templates, equally among patients and controls.

The receptor's source is a man aged 30 to 39 with type 1 diabetes. Sample: central memory CD4+ T cells from blood.

The CDR3 DNA sequence: TGTGCCAGCAGCTCCCAGGGCGGGGGTGGAGAGACCCAGTACTTC. Translated: CASSSQGGGGETQYF. The chain uses TRBV7-2 and TRBJ2-5; 7 bases align to TRBD2. V was pared by 4 bases and J by 4 bases, with 9 bases of the junction left unmatched. The germline V gene has CDR1 SGHTA and CDR2 FQGNSA. This CDR3 spans 15 amino acids.